The clone carrying this T cell receptor beta chain turned up a few times. CDR1 is SGHKS and CDR2 is YYEKEE in the germline V gene (reference sequence). With V trimmed by 4 bases and J by 0 bases, 10 bases remained unmatched. CDR3 length equals 17 residues. These data come from a study of blood T cell repertoires in COVID-19. Clones were read by immunoSEQ multiplex PCR, and TCRdb kept only the in-frame ones, dropping some. Here the sample spans about 480,000 clones, approximately 90% being singletons. Cohorts were determined from participant-reported clinical history. This receptor was obtained from a woman aged 40 to 50 who had recovered from COVID-19. The sample consisted of PBMCs or T cells enriched from blood (not recorded which). The V gene is TRBV5-5, the J gene TRBJ1-5; 7 bases agree with TRBD1. CDR3 nucleotide sequence: TGTGCCAGCAGCCTCGGAACAGGGGACTTTAGCAATCAGCCCCAGCATTTT. Amino acid sequence: CASSLGTGDFSNQPQHF. Based on the CDR3 plus reference TRBV5-5 and TRBJ1-5, the full variable domain is DAGVTQSPTHLIKTRGQQVTLRCSPISGHKSVSWYQQVLGQGPQFIFQYYEKEERGRGNFPDRFSARQFPNYSSELNVNALLLGDSALYLCASSLGTGDFSNQPQHFGDGTRLSIL.